This T cell receptor beta chain was sequenced during a study of regulatory T cells in long-lasting Graves disease. Specified time point: persistent/refractory GD, antithyroid drugs over 5 years with positive TRAb. With RNA extracted from PBMCs as input, the TCR library was made. This clonotype was picked up one time. Its cognate antigen is unknown. General study results and limits: Favoring TRBV28, TRBJ1-2 and TRBJ2-5 was a feature seen in persistent disease. Among persistent patients, a larger number of public clonotypes were shared (around 2,700) than among newly diagnosed patients (roughly 910).

Germline V gives CDR1 SGHTA, CDR2 FQGNSA. Trimming took off 1 base at V and 0 bases at J, with 6 bases between the two ends. The CDR3 spans 15 residues. Arm-PCR of CDR3 regions and iRepertoire HTBI primers were the basis on which TCR beta libraries were built. TCRdb reprocessed the multiplex PCR reads with MiXCR, giving one entry per CDR3 protein. The sample records 700,000 or so distinct CDR3 sequences, around 30% being singletons. The rearrangement joins TRBV7-2 to TRBJ2-2, with D hard to call. The source of this sequence is a female donor with Graves disease. Sequenced material: peripheral blood mononuclear cells (PBMCs), taken when the disease was refractory, from a patient treated with antithyroid drugs. CDR3 protein: CASSLDSSNTGELFF. As DNA, the CDR3 is TGTGCCAGCAGCTTAGACAGTTCGAACACCGGGGAGCTGTTTTTT.